The 9 T cell receptor beta chains presented below share a single source sample, sequenced in a study of blood T cell repertoires in COVID-19. Profiling relied on immunoSEQ multiplex PCR, and the TCRdb table lists in-frame clones only, not all of them. Among around 380,000 clones listed, around 84% were seen once. The sample comprised peripheral blood. Receptors originate from a human donor with acute or convalescent COVID-19. The donor label of this sample is uncertain.

The CDR3 DNA reads as TGTGCCAGCAGTCCGCGACAGAGAACTAATGAAAAACTGTTTTTT. It specifies CASSPRQRTNEKLFF. The V gene is TRBV6-5, the J gene TRBJ1-4, with D maybe TRBD1 (5 bases). The V end was cut by 5 bases, the J end by 1 base, with 11 bases between. The CDR3 runs 15 residues. Germline CDR1 reads MNHEY; CDR2 reads SVGAGI.

V usage is TRBV19 and J usage is TRBJ2-4, with 7 bases identical to TRBD2. The germline V gene has CDR1 LNHDA and CDR2 SQIVND (reference sequence). V lost 1 base and J lost 4; bases outside the gene matches: 10. The CDR3 has 17 amino acids. The CDR3 DNA reads as TGTGCCAGTAGTATAGGGTTTGAGGGAGGGCCAAAAAACATTCAGTACTTC. Amino acids: CASSIGFEGGPKNIQYF.

The chain uses TRBV5-8 and TRBJ1-1, with D possibly TRBD1 on 6 matching bases. The germline V and J ends were trimmed by 4 bases and 5 bases, with 24 bases remaining between them. Germline V gene lookup returns CDR1 SGHTS and CDR2 YDEGEE. This CDR3 comprises 17 residues. CDR3 loop: CASSLQGIGLRKTEAFF. The CDR3 coding sequence is TGTGCCAGCAGCCTACAGGGAATTGGTCTCCGTAAGACTGAAGCTTTCTTT.

The chain combines TRBV5-1 with TRBJ2-7; 12 nucleotides line up with TRBD2. CDR1 is SGHRS, CDR2 YFSETQ, per germline. The V gene end was trimmed by 7 bases and the J gene end by 6 bases; junction bases not matched to a gene: 5. The CDR3 has 13 amino acids. The CDR3 coding sequence is TGCGCCAGCTTGGGACTAGCGGGTGGCGAGCAGTACTTC. Residues: CASLGLAGGEQYF. Using reference TRBV5-1 and TRBJ2-7 for the parts outside the CDR3, the full variable domain is KAGVTQTPRYLIKTRGQQVTLSCSPISGHRSVSWYQQTPGQGLQFLFEYFSETQRNKGNFPGRFSGRQFSNSRSEMNVSTLELGDSALYLCASLGLAGGEQYFGPGTRLTVT.

The table lists this clone with a count of one. The chain combines TRBV19 with TRBJ1-6; D is unresolved. This CDR3 region has 15 residues. Germline V gene sequence: CDR1 LNHDA, CDR2 SQIVND (reference sequence). V lost 5 bases, J lost 7 bases, and 15 bases lay in between. CDR3 sequence: CASSPDEGGNSPLHF. The CDR3 nucleotides read TGTGCCAGTAGTCCCGACGAAGGAGGAAATTCACCCCTCCACTTT.

This chain links TRBV6-5 with TRBJ2-7; tentatively, D is TRBD2 (5 bases). The CDR3 contains 13 residues. Germline V lookup: CDR1 MNHEY, CDR2 SVGAGI. V was clipped by 4 bases and J by 3 bases, with 10 bases between them. The CDR3 nucleotides are TGTGCCAGCAGTTGGACTCCCTACTACGAGCAGTACTTC. Translating it yields CASSWTPYYEQYF.

The sample holds a few counts of this clone. The CDR3 region has the DNA TGTGCCAGTAGTCATCGGACTAGCGGGGGGAGGGTCTACAATGAGCAGTTCTTC. It is translated as CASSHRTSGGRVYNEQFF. J is TRBJ2-1 and V is TRBV19; TRBD2 matches at 14 bases. V was pared by 5 bases and J by 3 bases, with 9 bases of the junction left unmatched. The germline V gene encodes CDR1 LNHDA and CDR2 SQIVND (reference sequence). The CDR3 is 18 amino acids.

The V gene is TRBV7-8, the J gene TRBJ1-2, with D perhaps matching TRBD1 (6 bases). Germline V gene lookup returns CDR1 SGHVS and CDR2 FQNEAQ. The length of the CDR3 is 13 residues. Trimming shortened V by 3 bases and J by 6 bases, and 11 bases separated the two germline ends. CDR3 bases: TGTGCCAGCAGCTTCACAGGGTTTGATGGCTACACCTTC. It yields the protein CASSFTGFDGYTF.

The chain links TRBV2 to TRBJ2-1; TRBD2 agrees at 7 bases. Trimming at V came to 4 bases and at J to 14 bases, leaving 11 bases not matched to a gene. The germline gives CDR1 SNHLY, CDR2 FYNNEI. This CDR3 spans 13 amino acids. The CDR3 coding sequence is TGTGCCAGCAGTGGACGATCTAGCGGACTGGAGTTCTTC. This gives the protein CASSGRSSGLEFF.